Following are 3 T cell receptor beta chains from one sample sequenced in a study of T cells after yellow fever vaccination. In TCRdb, the 5' RACE reads were re-called with MiXCR into one record per CDR3 protein. Found here are roughly 250,000 distinct CDR3 sequences, approximately 12% of them singletons; the top ten hold around 0.55%. Sequenced material: CD4+ T cells sorted from PBMCs, taken 45 days after the yellow fever booster vaccination. Receptors were obtained from a man aged 25-45 years who received the YFV17D yellow fever vaccine.

The chain joins TRBV20-1 to TRBJ2-7, with D maybe TRBD1 (6 bases). The CDR3 extends over 13 amino acids. In germline, CDR1 is DFQATT, CDR2 SNEGSKA (reference sequence). Between the trimmed V and J ends, which lost 6 bases and 2 bases, there was a span of 14 bases. In DNA form, the CDR3 reads TGCAGTGCCAGGACAGTACTACCCTACGAGCAGTACTTC. It codes for CSARTVLPYEQYF.

The sample holds a few counts of this clonotype. The genes are TRBV7-2 and TRBJ2-4, with TRBD1 matching 7 bases. The V gene's germline CDR1 is SGHTA and CDR2 FQGNSA. The junction had 3 bases not matched to a gene; V was cut back by 1 base and J by 6 bases. The length of the CDR3 is 14 residues. CDR3 in amino acids: CASSLGRGTNIQYF. The CDR3 DNA is TGTGCCAGCAGCTTAGGCAGGGGGACAAACATTCAGTACTTC.

The chain is built from TRBV24-1 and TRBJ2-2; D is perhaps TRBD1 (5 bases). Trimming took 4 bases from V and 3 from J, leaving 8 bases between them. CDR1 is KGHDR and CDR2 is SFDVKD in the germline V gene. The CDR3 consists of 14 residues. CDR3 residues: CATSDLTDTGELFF. CDR3 DNA: TGTGCCACCAGTGACCTGACAGACACCGGGGAGCTGTTTTTT.